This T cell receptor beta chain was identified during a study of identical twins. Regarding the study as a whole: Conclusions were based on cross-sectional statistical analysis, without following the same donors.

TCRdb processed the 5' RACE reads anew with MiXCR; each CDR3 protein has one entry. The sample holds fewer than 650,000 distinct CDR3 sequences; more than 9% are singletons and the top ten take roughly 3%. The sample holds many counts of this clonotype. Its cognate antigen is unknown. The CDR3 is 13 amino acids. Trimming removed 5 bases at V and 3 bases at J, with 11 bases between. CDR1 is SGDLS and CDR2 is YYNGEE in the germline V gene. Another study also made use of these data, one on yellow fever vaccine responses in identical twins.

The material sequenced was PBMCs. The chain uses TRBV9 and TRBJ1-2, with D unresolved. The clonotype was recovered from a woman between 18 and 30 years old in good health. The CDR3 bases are TGTGCCAGCAGAGGAGTAGTCGACTATGGCTACACCTTC. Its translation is CASRGVVDYGYTF.